A selection of T cell receptor beta chains follows, all from one sample in a study of CD4 and CD8 cells across lung adenocarcinoma regions. TCRdb reanalysed the PCR reads using MiXCR and keeps one entry per CDR3 protein. The sample includes some 19,000 distinct CDR3 sequences, under 70% of them seen just once. The sequenced sample was CD8+ T cells from the center of a lung tumor. These receptors all stem from a female donor with lung adenocarcinoma. The CD4 and CD8 labels of this study may be unreliable. Each CDR3 is given with its conserved first and last residue. A D gene is named only where the DNA matches it firmly. A clone size is listed for some rows: how often the clone was seen (once, few, many), or a class if it is expanded.

size	D	V	J	CDR3	DNA
.	TRBD2	TRBV4-1	TRBJ2-5	CASSQGASGSQETQYF	TGCGCCAGCAGCCAAGGTGCTAGCGGGAGCCAAGAGACCCAGTACTTC
.	TRBD2	TRBV9	TRBJ2-3	CASSPGGPADTQYF	TGTGCCAGCAGCCCGGGGGGGCCCGCAGATACGCAGTATTTT
few	TRBD2	TRBV10-3	TRBJ2-7	CAISTGTSGNYEQYF	TGTGCCATCAGTACTGGGACTAGCGGGAACTACGAGCAGTACTTC
.	TRBD2	TRBV20-1	TRBJ2-1	CSAIPSSSGRWNEQFF	TGCAGTGCCATCCCCTCTTCCAGCGGGAGGTGGAATGAGCAGTTCTTC
many	.	TRBV4-1	TRBJ1-4	CASSVPLLIANEKLFF	TGCGCCAGCAGCGTCCCGTTGCTAATCGCTAATGAAAAACTGTTTTTT
many	.	TRBV11-2	TRBJ2-3	CASRKGASTDTQYF	TGTGCCAGCAGAAAAGGCGCAAGCACAGATACGCAGTATTTT
.	.	TRBV27	TRBJ2-5	CGSGGRVEETQYF	TGTGGCAGCGGAGGCCGTGTCGAAGAGACCCAGTACTTC
.	.	TRBV10-1	TRBJ2-7	CASSGVRDTDTQYF	TGCGCCAGCAGTGGAGTGCGGGACACAGATACGCAGTACTTC
.	.	TRBV6-5	TRBJ2-7	CASSYGGGRVQETQYF	TGTGCCAGCAGTTACGGGGGGGGCCGCGTCCAAGAGACGCAGTACTTC
once	TRBD1	TRBV27	TRBJ2-3	CASSLYPQGRDTDTQYF	TGTGCCAGCAGTCTATACCCACAGGGGCGCGACACAGATACCCAGTATTTC
.	.	TRBV4-1	TRBJ2-3	CASSRLTGGAGVGGMDTDTQYF	TGCGCCAGCAGCCGCCTCACAGGTGGCGCGGGGGTAGGGGGGATGGACACAGATACCCAGTACTTT
.	.	TRBV6-1	TRBJ2-3	CASRGLGGKDTQYF	TGTGCCAGCAGGGGACTGGGAGGCAAAGACACGCAGTATTTC
once	.	TRBV6-1	TRBJ1-4	CASSDMALRGEKLFF	TGTGCCAGCAGTGATATGGCGTTAAGGGGTGAAAAACTGTTTTTT
.	.	TRBV27	TRBJ1-1	CASSLAPDGRGAFF	TGTGCCAGCAGTTTAGCACCCGACGGGCGGGGAGCTTTCTTT
.	.	TRBV6-1	TRBJ1-2	CASSPGDGIYGYTF	TGTGCCAGCAGTCCGGGGGACGGGATCTATGGCTACACCTTC
.	.	TRBV27	TRBJ2-5	CASAAPSSETQYF	TGTGCCAGCGCCGCCCCTAGCTCAGAGACCCAGTACTTT
few	TRBD1	TRBV6-1	TRBJ2-5	CASSHGTGKETQYF	TGTGCCAGCAGCCACGGGACAGGGAAAGAGACCCAGTACTTC
.	TRBD2	TRBV6-5	TRBJ2-3	CASSLAGGPGDTQYF	TGTGCCAGCAGTTTAGCGGGGGGGCCGGGAGATACGCAGTATTTT